Each of the 12 T cell receptor beta chains below was sequenced from the same sample in a study of cytomegalovirus exposure and HLA in healthy donors. The PCR ran on 60 Vbeta and 13 Jbeta primers. Profiled with immunoSEQ multiplex PCR; TCRdb holds only in-frame clones, not every one. The repertoire consists of about 140,000 clones, with more than 70% occurring once and the leading ten covering approximately 10%. The sequenced material came from PBMCs. The receptors were sampled from a man between 18 and 35 years old in good health and CMV-seropositive.

The chain employs TRBV19 and TRBJ2-7, with D possibly TRBD1 on 6 matching bases. The CDR3 spans 12 residues. Germline-derived CDR1 and CDR2 are LNHDA and SQIVND (reference sequence). V lost 6 bases and J 6 bases, leaving 12 bases between the germline ends. CDR3 DNA: TGTGCCAGTAGCATAACAGGGTTCGAGCAGTACTTC. Translating gives CASSITGFEQYF.

This clone was found a few times. This sequence joins TRBV21-1 and TRBJ1-5; no check of the table's D call, TRBD1, against the DNA was made. TRBV21-1 is an annotated pseudogene. There are 19 residues in the CDR3. CDR3 in DNA: TGTGCCAGCAGCCGGAGGGGACGGACAGGGGGTGACTCCAATCAGCCCCAGCATTTT. This gives the protein CASSRRGRTGGDSNQPQHF.

The chain uses TRBV27 and TRBJ1-3, with D possibly TRBD1 on 6 matching bases. CDR3 size: 17 residues. The V and J ends lost 5 bases and 0 bases respectively, with 17 bases between them. Looked up from germline, CDR1 is MNHEY and CDR2 is SMNVEV (reference sequence). In DNA, the CDR3 is TGTGCCAGCAGTCTCCAGGCAGGGGCTAGCTCTGGAAACACCATATATTTT. Translating it yields CASSLQAGASSGNTIYF.

This sequence joins TRBV29-1 and TRBJ2-2; 11 nucleotides align to TRBD2. The CDR3 is made up of 15 amino acids. After removal of 7 bases from V and 1 base from J, the junction contained 5 bases not matched to a gene. Germline V gene sequence: CDR1 SQVTM, CDR2 ANQGSEA. The CDR3 reads CSALTSGVNTGELFF. Here the CDR3 DNA reads TGCAGCGCCCTGACTAGCGGGGTGAACACCGGGGAGCTGTTTTTT.

The chain is built from TRBV10-3 and TRBJ2-7; perhaps TRBD1 as D (6 bases). Germline V gives CDR1 ENHRY, CDR2 SYGVKD. Deletions cut 3 bases from V and 0 bases from J, with 18 bases between. The CDR3 length is 17 residues. The CDR3 reads CAISDPSPVRGSYEQYF. CDR3 nucleotide sequence: TGTGCCATCAGTGATCCCTCTCCGGTCAGGGGCTCCTACGAGCAGTACTTC.

This clone has just one count. The junction does not match germline at one end; this may be a read error. This specimen includes other DNA sequences encoding the same CDR3. This chain joins TRBV5-4 and TRBJ1-1; 7 nucleotides agree with TRBD1. The CDR3 contains 14 residues. Germline-derived CDR1 and CDR2 are SGHNT and YYREEE (reference sequence). CDR3 DNA: TGTGCCAGTAGCTCCTTAGACAGGGCGCGTGAAGCTTTCTTT. Amino acids: CASSSLDRAREAFF.

With respect to this clone: The junction does not match germline at one end; this may be a read error. The rearrangement joins TRBV5-6 to TRBJ1-2; D gene ambiguous. CDR1 and CDR2 from the germline V gene are SGHDT and YYEEEE. This CDR3 is 17 amino acids long. The CDR3 region is CASSPLGGVARSYDYTF. The CDR3 DNA is TGTGCCAGCAGCCCTTTGGGAGGCGTGGCCAGATCCTATGACTACACCTTC. The full variable domain, its missing parts supplied by reference TRBV5-6 and TRBJ1-2, is DAGVTQSPTHLIKTRGQQVTLRCSPKSGHDTVSWYQQALGQGPQFIFQYYEEEERQRGNFPDRFSGHQFPNYSSELNVNALLLGDSALYLCASSPLGGVARSYDYTFGSGTRLTVV.

This clone was detected only a few times. The rearrangement joins TRBV7-2 to TRBJ1-1, with D possibly matching TRBD1 (5 bases). Germline V CDR1 and CDR2: SGHTA, FQGNSA. V shed 5 bases and J shed 6 bases, with 16 bases lying between them. There are 14 residues in the CDR3. The CDR3 sequence is CASSLTGYVAEAFF. The CDR3 DNA follows: TGTGCCAGCAGCCTTACAGGCTACGTGGCTGAAGCTTTCTTT. Full variable domain (missing parts from reference TRBV7-2 and TRBJ1-1): GAGVSQSPSNKVTEKGKDVELRCDPISGHTALYWYRQSLGQGLEFLIYFQGNSAPDKSGLPSDRFSAERTGGSVSTLTIQRTQQEDSAVYLCASSLTGYVAEAFFGQGTRLTVV.

CDR3 DNA: TGTGCCAGTACCGGAGAACAGGGACACGGGGGCTACACCTTC. This gives the protein CASTGEQGHGGYTF. This chain links TRBV19 with TRBJ1-2, with TRBD1 as a possible D gene (6 bases). Trimming removed 7 bases at V and 8 bases at J, with 20 bases between. CDR3 length: 14 residues. Looked up from germline, CDR1 is LNHDA and CDR2 is SQIVND (reference sequence).

The J gene is TRBJ2-7, the V gene TRBV18; D gene ambiguous. The germline CDR1 and CDR2 sequences are KGHSH and LQKENI. Trimming shortened V by 6 bases and J by 2 bases, and 8 bases separated the two germline ends. CDR3 length: 12 amino acids. The CDR3, as DNA: TGTGCCAGCTCCGCCTATGCCTACGAGCAGTACTTC. Its translation is CASSAYAYEQYF.

The V call is TRBV7-6, the J call TRBJ1-2, with TRBD1 as a possible D gene (6 bases). V gave up 1 base and J gave up 8 bases, with 11 bases separating them. This CDR3 contains 13 residues. Germline V gene data show CDR1 as SGHVS and CDR2 as FNYEAQ. CDR3: CASSLGQGYGYTF. CDR3 nucleotide sequence: TGTGCCAGCAGCTTAGGGCAGGGGTACGGCTACACCTTC.

The chain uses TRBV4-1 and TRBJ2-3, with 8 bases that match TRBD1. The V segment lost 5 bases and the J segment 5 bases; nucleotides outside the gene matches: 6. The CDR3 covers 14 residues. Germline CDR1 is MGHRA and CDR2 is YSYEKL. CDR3 loop: CASSYRGIIDTQYF. DNA of the CDR3: TGCGCCAGCAGCTACAGGGGGATCATAGATACGCAGTATTTT.